This entry lists 25 T cell receptor beta chains sequenced from one sample in a study of blood T cell repertoires in COVID-19. Method: immunoSEQ multiplex PCR; TCRdb's copy keeps in-frame clones and lacks some. This repertoire shows 150,000 or so clones, more than 85% found once; its top ten account for 2% to 3%. Sequenced: peripheral blood. These TCRs come from a woman aged 70-85 years with acute or convalescent COVID-19.

This chain joins TRBV9 and TRBJ1-2, with 8 bases that match TRBD1. This CDR3 is 14 amino acids long. From germline, CDR1 is SGDLS and CDR2 YYNGEE. Trimming cost V 5 bases and J 5 bases; bases outside gene matches: 8. The CDR3 sequence: CASSSIDRGYGYTF. The CDR3, as DNA: TGTGCCAGCAGTTCCATCGACAGGGGTTATGGCTACACCTTC. The variable domain in full, with the rest retrieved from reference TRBV9 and TRBJ1-2, is DSGVTQTPKHLITATGQRVTLRCSPRSGDLSVYWYQQSLDQGLQFLIQYYNGEERAKGNILERFSAQQFPDLHSELNLSSLELGDSALYFCASSSIDRGYGYTFGSGTRLTVV.

The chain uses TRBV5-1 and TRBJ2-1, with 10 nucleotides matching TRBD1. This CDR3 region has 15 residues. Germline V gives CDR1 SGHRS, CDR2 YFSETQ. The V segment lost 0 bases and the J segment 8 bases; nucleotides outside the gene matches: 5. The CDR3: CASSLGQGAGDEQFF. In DNA form, the CDR3 reads TGCGCCAGCAGCTTGGGACAGGGGGCAGGGGATGAGCAGTTCTTC.

This chain joins TRBV7-2 and TRBJ2-7, with a weak D call TRBD1 (6 bases). This CDR3 comprises 14 residues. Germline V lookup: CDR1 SGHTA, CDR2 FQGNSA. V was cut by 2 bases and J by 6 bases, with 14 bases left in between. Here the CDR3 DNA reads TGTGCCAGCAGCTTACAGGGGCCGTTGGGCGAGCAGTACTTC. Amino acid sequence: CASSLQGPLGEQYF.

This sequence joins TRBV4-3 and TRBJ2-2; 7 bases agree with TRBD2. This CDR3 contains 18 residues. V was clipped by 4 bases and J by 5 bases; unmatched bases: 16. Germline lookup yields CDR1 LGHNA and CDR2 YSLEER. The CDR3 is CASSRSPPTSPGTGELFF. CDR3 coding DNA: TGCGCCAGCAGCCGATCCCCCCCGACTAGCCCAGGGACCGGGGAGCTGTTTTTT.

This clone occurred a few times. V and J are TRBV6-4 and TRBJ2-6, with D possibly TRBD2 on 5 matching bases. There are 16 residues in the CDR3. Germline CDR1 is MRHNA and CDR2 is SNTAGT. V dropped 4 bases and J dropped 0 bases, with 10 bases sitting between them. The CDR3 spells CASSATAGSGANVLTF. The DNA for the CDR3 is TGTGCCAGCAGTGCTACGGCGGGCTCTGGGGCCAACGTCCTGACTTTC.

The chain combines TRBV6-2 or TRBV6-3 with TRBJ1-5; D unresolved. The CDR3 has 20 residues. CDR1 and CDR2 (germline): MNHEY, SVGEGT. Deletions cut 0 bases from V and 0 bases from J, with 21 bases between. The CDR3 sequence: CASSYSFGSRALYSNQPQHF. The CDR3 DNA follows: TGTGCCAGCAGTTACTCGTTCGGGAGCCGCGCTCTCTATAGCAATCAGCCCCAGCATTTT.

In nucleotides, the CDR3 is TGTGCCAGCAGCTCCTCGGGGGGTCCACTGGAGCAGTTCTTC. The encoded protein is CASSSSGGPLEQFF. The chain carries TRBV11-2 and TRBJ2-1; TRBD2 aligns across 7 bases. Germline V gene sequence: CDR1 SGHAT, CDR2 FQNNGV. Trimming cost V 4 bases and J 10 bases; bases outside gene matches: 10. CDR3 length: 14 amino acids.

This clone came up a few times. V usage is TRBV3-1 (or the pseudogene TRBV3-2) and J usage is TRBJ1-1; weak D call: TRBD1 (5 bases). The CDR3 runs 14 residues. Germline lookup yields CDR1 LGHDT and CDR2 YNNKEL (reference sequence). Trimming removed 0 bases at V and 5 bases at J, with 10 bases between. CDR3 region: CASSQDLRGTEAFF. CDR3 nucleotides: TGTGCCAGCAGCCAAGATCTTCGGGGGACTGAAGCTTTCTTT.

The chain joins TRBV19 to TRBJ2-3, with TRBD1 matching 7 bases. The CDR3 sequence is 16 residues long. Losses at the gene ends were 5 bases for V and 2 bases for J; bases not matched to a gene: 10. The germline V gene encodes CDR1 LNHDA and CDR2 SQIVND (reference sequence). CDR3 bases: TGTGCCAGTAGTCCGTGGGACAGCGCCATCACAGATACGCAGTATTTT. Encoded protein: CASSPWDSAITDTQYF.

On this clone itself: Other nucleotide sequences in the sample specify the same CDR3. The J gene is TRBJ1-5, the V gene TRBV5-1; possible D gene TRBD1, 6 bases. The germline V gene has CDR1 SGHRS and CDR2 YFSETQ. V was cut by 0 bases and J by 3 bases, with 10 bases left in between. The CDR3 has 15 amino acids. As DNA, the CDR3 is TGCGCCAGCAGCTTGGGCGGGGGCCTCAATCAGCCCCAGCATTTT. This gives the protein CASSLGGGLNQPQHF.

V usage is TRBV7-9 and J usage is TRBJ1-2; 7 nucleotides line up with TRBD1. Germline values: CDR1 SEHNR, CDR2 FQNEAQ (reference sequence). V gave up 0 bases and J gave up 8 bases; unmatched junction bases: 12. This CDR3 region has 16 residues. Written as DNA, the CDR3 is TGTGCCAGCAGCTTAGCGGAGGAGGGCAGGGGGTTAGGCTACACCTTC. This sequence encodes CASSLAEEGRGLGYTF.

In nucleotides, the CDR3 is TGTGCCAGCTCACGGGACAGGGAGTATTCTGAAGCTTTCTTT. This gives the protein CASSRDREYSEAFF. The rearrangement links TRBV18 to TRBJ1-1; 9 bases line up with TRBD1. This CDR3 spans 14 amino acids. Germline V gives CDR1 KGHSH, CDR2 LQKENI. The junction had 6 bases not matched to a gene; V was cut back by 4 bases and J by 6 bases.

This clone has a count of ten or more. The chain uses TRBV10-1 and TRBJ2-1; the D gene is possibly TRBD2 (5 bases). The CDR3 sequence is 11 residues long. Deletions cut 8 bases from V and 15 bases from J, with 17 bases between. CDR1 and CDR2 (germline): WNHNN, SYGVQD (reference sequence). CDR3 nucleotide sequence: TGCGCCAGCGGCCGGGATACCGTACCGTTCTTC. Its protein is CASGRDTVPFF.

The chain employs TRBV30 and TRBJ1-5; D is undetermined. Germline V gives CDR1 GTSNPN, CDR2 SVGIG (reference sequence). V was clipped by 2 bases and J by 6 bases, with 11 bases between them. The CDR3 totals 13 residues. The CDR3 reads CAWSSSARQPQHF. In nucleotides, the CDR3 is TGTGCCTGGAGTTCCTCCGCGCGTCAGCCCCAGCATTTT.

This chain connects TRBV27 to TRBJ2-2; possibly TRBD1 for D (5 bases). The CDR3 is 14 residues long. V was shortened by 2 bases and J by 7 bases, with 11 bases between the two germline ends. The V gene's germline CDR1 is MNHEY and CDR2 SMNVEV (reference sequence). CDR3 bases: TGTGCCAGCAGTTTACAGGGTTCCGGCGGGGAGCTGTTTTTT. As protein: CASSLQGSGGELFF.

J is TRBJ1-4 and V is TRBV30; no definite D call. The germline V and J ends were trimmed by 5 bases and 15 bases, with 25 bases remaining between them. This CDR3 comprises 14 residues. CDR1 and CDR2 from the germline V gene are GTSNPN and SVGIG (reference sequence). The CDR3 reads CAWGVQTGSRVLFF. CDR3 DNA sequence: TGTGCCTGGGGCGTTCAAACCGGTTCGAGGGTATTGTTTTTT.

This chain links TRBV29-1 with TRBJ2-7; the match to TRBD1 covers 10 bases. CDR1 is SQVTM and CDR2 is ANQGSEA in the germline V gene. This CDR3 contains 17 residues. J gave up 4 bases and V 0 bases, and 12 bases lay outside the gene matches. The chain's CDR3 is CSVEDWRSGTGVYEQYF. CDR3 DNA sequence: TGCAGCGTTGAAGATTGGCGGTCGGGGACAGGGGTGTACGAGCAGTACTTC.

The chain uses TRBV2 and TRBJ1-5; no firm D call. Germline V gene sequence: CDR1 SNHLY, CDR2 FYNNEI. This CDR3 region has 15 residues. Trimming took 2 bases from V and 0 from J, leaving 8 bases between them. This chain's CDR3 is CASSELDYSNQPQHF. CDR3 bases: TGTGCCAGCAGTGAATTGGACTATAGCAATCAGCCCCAGCATTTT.

V usage is TRBV5-5 and J usage is TRBJ1-1, with D hard to call. V gave up 1 base and J gave up 0 bases, with 7 bases separating them. The CDR3 is 14 amino acids. Germline-derived CDR1 and CDR2 are SGHKS and YYEKEE (reference sequence). The CDR3, as DNA: TGTGCCAGCAGCTTGTCCCTGTTGAACACTGAAGCTTTCTTT. The encoded protein is CASSLSLLNTEAFF. The full variable domain, in which reference TRBV5-5 and TRBJ1-1 provide the parts outside the CDR3, is DAGVTQSPTHLIKTRGQQVTLRCSPISGHKSVSWYQQVLGQGPQFIFQYYEKEERGRGNFPDRFSARQFPNYSSELNVNALLLGDSALYLCASSLSLLNTEAFFGQGTRLTVV.

The gene calls are TRBV28 and TRBJ1-5; no firm D call. The CDR3 has 20 residues. V shed 3 bases and J shed 0 bases, with 24 bases lying between them. Germline loops: CDR1 MDHEN, CDR2 SYDVKM. CDR3 sequence: CASSLVSGLPSPYSNQPQHF. The CDR3 region has the DNA TGTGCCAGCAGTTTGGTTTCCGGGTTGCCCTCTCCTTATAGCAATCAGCCCCAGCATTTT.

CDR3 in DNA: TGTGCCAGCAGCCCTCTCGAGGTGGGCACTGAAGCTTTCTTT. This codes for CASSPLEVGTEAFF. V usage is TRBV3-1 (or the pseudogene TRBV3-2) and J usage is TRBJ1-1; D gene ambiguous. The V gene lost 4 bases and the J gene lost 4 bases, with 13 bases spanning the gap. The germline gives CDR1 LGHDT, CDR2 YNNKEL (reference sequence). The CDR3 loop spans 14 amino acids.

CDR3 DNA sequence: TGTGCCAGCTCACCGGGGGGGCAGGGGGCGAATCAGCCCCAGCATTTT. It codes for CASSPGGQGANQPQHF. The V call is TRBV18, the J call TRBJ1-5, with 8 bases matching TRBD1. V lost 3 bases to trimming and J lost 4 bases; unmatched junction nucleotides: 8. The CDR3 consists of 16 residues. Germline CDR1 KGHSH, CDR2 LQKENI.

The chain links TRBV2 to TRBJ1-1; the match to TRBD1 covers 10 bases. The V and J ends lost 7 bases and 2 bases, in that order; junction bases with no gene match: 4. Germline CDR1 SNHLY, CDR2 FYNNEI. This CDR3 has 14 amino acids. The CDR3 sequence: CASTRQGANTEAFF. DNA of the CDR3: TGTGCCAGCACCCGACAGGGGGCAAACACTGAAGCTTTCTTT.

V usage is TRBV4-1 and J usage is TRBJ1-6; D is unresolved. Germline V CDR1 and CDR2: MGHRA, YSYEKL. The CDR3 consists of 18 residues. V was trimmed by 1 base and J by 0 bases, leaving 13 bases between them. This CDR3 reads CASSQGLDGSSYNSPLHF. For the CDR3, the DNA is TGCGCCAGCAGCCAAGGATTGGACGGGAGCTCCTATAATTCACCCCTCCACTTT.

The V and J genes are TRBV3-1 (or the pseudogene TRBV3-2) and TRBJ2-1; maybe TRBD2 (5 bases). There are 12 residues in the CDR3. Germline-derived CDR1 and CDR2 are LGHDT and YNNKEL (reference sequence). V was clipped by 4 bases and J by 4 bases, with 5 bases between them. CDR3 bases: TGTGCCAGCAGCCGGACTTACAATGAGCAGTTCTTC. This translates into CASSRTYNEQFF.